Shown below are 31 T cell receptor beta chains from a single sample sequenced in a study of cytomegalovirus exposure and HLA in healthy donors (dated by TCRdb to 2017 to 2019). The library was obtained by the immunoSEQ multiplex PCR assay. The table was pulled from immuneACCESS by TCRdb, which kept in-frame rearrangements only. Such tables lose some clones; where checked, under half of the loss comes from unresolved V genes, and the rest has no known cause. In this sample the table shows 100,000 or so clones, 86% of which occur a single time. 3% to 4% of the sample belongs to the ten largest clones. The sample comprised PBMCs. Receptors were obtained from a woman in her late teens or twenties in good health and CMV-seropositive.

V is TRBV6-1 and J is TRBJ2-1; D is ambiguous. Germline V gives CDR1 MNHNS, CDR2 SASEGT. Deletions cut 9 bases from V and 6 bases from J, with 9 bases between. The CDR3 extends over 11 amino acids. Here the CDR3 reads CASYEINEQFF. CDR3 bases: TGTGCCAGTTATGAGATCAATGAGCAGTTCTTC.

This chain links TRBV5-6 with TRBJ2-5; 11 positions agree with TRBD2. Germline V gene lookup returns CDR1 SGHDT and CDR2 YYEEEE. This CDR3 is 16 amino acids long. J gave up 7 bases and V 4 bases, and 12 bases lay outside the gene matches. DNA of the CDR3: TGTGCCAGCAGCGCAAAACCGGGACTAGCGGAGTCGACCCAGTACTTC. It translates to CASSAKPGLAESTQYF.

With regard to this clone: Other DNA sequences from this sample encode an identical CDR3 as well. The chain combines TRBV7-9 with TRBJ1-5; TRBD1 is a possible D gene (6 bases). The CDR3 has 13 residues. Per the germline V gene, CDR1 is SEHNR and CDR2 is FQNEAQ (reference sequence). Trimming took off 5 bases at V and 2 bases at J, with 7 bases between the two ends. Here the CDR3 reads CASSPGGNQPQHF. CDR3 DNA: TGTGCCAGCAGCCCAGGGGGCAATCAGCCCCAGCATTTT.

This chain links TRBV5-6 with TRBJ2-1; 9 bases align to TRBD1. The germline CDR1 and CDR2 sequences are SGHDT and YYEEEE. The trim removed 5 bases at V and 2 bases at J, leaving 5 bases unmatched. This CDR3 is built from 15 residues. The CDR3 DNA is TGTGCCAGCAGGCAGGGACAGGGCACCTACAATGAGCAGTTCTTC. Protein product: CASRQGQGTYNEQFF.

This chain joins TRBV5-3 and TRBJ1-1; no firm D call. TRBV5-3 is classed as an ORF, of uncertain function. This CDR3 comprises 11 residues. Trimming shortened V by 8 bases and J by 5 bases, and 10 bases separated the two germline ends. The DNA of the CDR3 is TGTGCCAGGGGCCGGGGAACTGAAGCTTTCTTT. Translation gives CARGRGTEAFF.

The chain combines TRBV19 with TRBJ2-3; 7 nucleotides agree with TRBD1. J was trimmed by 2 bases and V by 3 bases; bases with no gene match: 8. This CDR3 spans 16 amino acids. Germline V gene lookup returns CDR1 LNHDA and CDR2 SQIVND (reference sequence). CDR3 nucleotide sequence: TGTGCCAGTAGTATGTTTGGGCAGGGGGTCACAGATACGCAGTATTTT. Protein product: CASSMFGQGVTDTQYF.

This clone was observed a few times. The DNA for the CDR3 is TGTGCCAGCAGCGGCGGAGAGGGGGTGGCTTCTTTCTTT. It specifies CASSGGEGVASFF. The chain uses TRBV9 and TRBJ1-1; D is possibly TRBD1 (6 bases). V lost 3 bases and J 12 bases, leaving 18 bases between the germline ends. The CDR3 sequence is 13 residues long. The germline V gene has CDR1 SGDLS and CDR2 YYNGEE.

This clone appeared a few times. The chain employs TRBV2 and TRBJ2-5, with D hard to call. CDR1 is SNHLY, CDR2 FYNNEI, per germline. This CDR3 region has 12 residues. Trimming stripped 11 bases from V and 7 bases from J, with 17 bases between. DNA of the CDR3: TGTGCCTCCCTAGGTCCAGATCGGACCCAGTACTTC. This codes for CASLGPDRTQYF.

The chain joins TRBV28 to TRBJ1-3; 7 nucleotides agree with TRBD1. The CDR3 totals 16 residues. With V trimmed by 2 bases and J by 4 bases, 8 bases remained unmatched. CDR1 and CDR2 (germline): MDHEN, SYDVKM. Here the CDR3 reads CASSLRGRRYGNTIYF. The CDR3 DNA reads as TGTGCCAGCAGTTTAAGGGGGCGCCGTTACGGAAACACCATATATTTT.

This rearrangement joins TRBV7-3 to TRBJ2-1; TRBD2 aligns across 10 bases. This CDR3 has 15 residues. The ends lost 2 bases at V and 3 bases at J; junction bases unmatched: 1. Looked up from germline, CDR1 is SGHTA and CDR2 is FQGTGA. CDR3 amino acids: CASSLASGGYNEQFF. For the CDR3, the DNA is TGTGCCAGCAGCTTAGCTAGCGGGGGCTACAATGAGCAGTTCTTC.

The V and J genes are TRBV18 and TRBJ2-5; D is perhaps TRBD1 (5 bases). There are 15 residues in the CDR3. Germline CDR1 reads KGHSH; CDR2 reads LQKENI. Trimming took 3 bases from V and 1 from J, leaving 12 bases between them. CDR3 loop: CASSPRRQRQETQYF. The CDR3 DNA follows: TGTGCCAGCTCACCTCGAAGACAGCGCCAAGAGACCCAGTACTTC.

The chain recombines TRBV6-5 with TRBJ2-6, with D unclear. This CDR3 region has 15 residues. V lost 0 bases to trimming and J lost 7 bases, with 10 bases between them. In germline, CDR1 is MNHEY, CDR2 SVGAGI. DNA for the CDR3: TGTGCCAGCAGTTACTCCCAGGTTGGAGCCAACGTCCTGACTTTC. This codes for CASSYSQVGANVLTF.

The V and J genes are TRBV2 and TRBJ2-2, with D possibly being TRBD1 (5 bases). CDR3 length equals 14 residues. The germline V gene has CDR1 SNHLY and CDR2 FYNNEI. The V end lost 1 base, the J end lost 7 bases, and 10 bases lay between the germline ends. CDR3 protein: CASSEGQTNGELFF. The CDR3 DNA sequence: TGTGCCAGCAGTGAAGGACAGACGAACGGGGAGCTGTTTTTT.

The chain couples TRBV4-2 to TRBJ2-1; possible D gene TRBD2, 7 bases. CDR1 LGHNA and CDR2 YNFKEQ come from the germline V gene. This CDR3 is built from 14 residues. V was shortened by 8 bases and J by 4 bases, with 15 bases between the two germline ends. The CDR3: CASGRGGEYNEQFF. In DNA, the CDR3 is TGTGCCAGCGGGAGAGGGGGGGAGTACAATGAGCAGTTCTTC.

This clone was observed once. The rearrangement links TRBV6-1 to TRBJ1-3; TRBD1 matches 11 bases. Losses at the gene ends were 4 bases for V and 0 bases for J; bases not matched to a gene: 2. Germline V lookup: CDR1 MNHNS, CDR2 SASEGT. This CDR3 has 16 amino acids. This chain's CDR3 is CASSAGTGGSGNTIYF. The CDR3, as DNA: TGTGCCAGCAGTGCTGGGACAGGGGGCTCTGGAAACACCATATATTTT.

The V call is TRBV2, the J call TRBJ2-3; TRBD2 agrees at 15 bases. With V trimmed by 3 bases and J by 1 base, 5 bases remained unmatched. The CDR3 has 18 amino acids. CDR1 and CDR2 (germline): SNHLY, FYNNEI. The CDR3 loop is CASSEGTSGRFGTDTQYF. The CDR3 region has the DNA TGTGCCAGCAGTGAGGGGACTAGCGGGAGGTTCGGCACAGATACGCAGTATTTT.

The V call is TRBV11-2, the J call TRBJ2-3, with 8 positions matching TRBD2. The germline V gene has CDR1 SGHAT and CDR2 FQNNGV. The CDR3 is 14 residues long. V gave up 5 bases and J gave up 4 bases; unmatched junction bases: 5. The CDR3 is CASSPGGAPDTQYF. The CDR3 nucleotides read TGTGCCAGCAGCCCCGGGGGGGCGCCAGATACGCAGTATTTT. The whole variable domain, remainder taken from reference TRBV11-2 and TRBJ2-3, is EAGVAQSPRYKIIEKRQSVAFWCNPISGHATLYWYQQILGQGPKLLIQFQNNGVVDDSQLPKDRFSAERLKGVDSTLKIQPAKLEDSAVYLCASSPGGAPDTQYFGPGTRLTVL.

The rearrangement joins TRBV28 to TRBJ2-1; D is perhaps TRBD1 (6 bases). The germline V gene has CDR1 MDHEN and CDR2 SYDVKM. This CDR3 comprises 15 residues. V was pared by 5 bases and J by 3 bases, with 14 bases between. CDR3 sequence: CASSTSGHLYNEQFF. CDR3 bases: TGTGCCAGCAGTACCTCGGGACACCTCTACAATGAGCAGTTCTTC.

The gene calls are TRBV27 and TRBJ2-5, with D tentatively TRBD1 (6 bases). The CDR3 has 15 residues. Trimming removed 8 bases from V and 3 bases from J, with 19 bases in between. Germline values: CDR1 MNHEY, CDR2 SMNVEV (reference sequence). Here the CDR3 reads CASPVLRGHKETQYF. The CDR3 nucleotides are TGTGCCAGCCCCGTCCTCCGGGGACATAAAGAGACCCAGTACTTC.

This chain joins TRBV6-5 and TRBJ1-1, with D perhaps TRBD1 (6 bases). The CDR3 loop spans 13 amino acids. Germline lookup yields CDR1 MNHEY and CDR2 SVGAGI. The V gene lost 7 bases and the J gene lost 3 bases, with 12 bases spanning the gap. The CDR3 region is CASNREADTEAFF. The CDR3 coding sequence is TGTGCCAGCAACAGGGAAGCAGACACTGAAGCTTTCTTT.

The rearrangement links TRBV28 to TRBJ2-2; 7 nucleotides agree with TRBD2. Germline loops: CDR1 MDHEN, CDR2 SYDVKM. This CDR3 is 12 amino acids long. V lost 10 bases and J lost 5; bases outside the gene matches: 4. CDR3 nucleotides: TGTGCCACAAGGCGGGGGACCGGGGAGCTGTTTTTT. Its protein product is CATRRGTGELFF.

This rearrangement joins TRBV5-1 to TRBJ2-3, with D perhaps TRBD1 (6 bases). The CDR3 consists of 16 residues. V was shortened by 4 bases and J by 0 bases, with 15 bases between the two germline ends. CDR1 SGHRS and CDR2 YFSETQ come from the germline V gene. CDR3 region: CASSVPRDTSTDTQYF. The CDR3 coding sequence is TGCGCCAGCAGCGTGCCCCGGGACACGAGCACAGATACGCAGTATTTT.

The chain links TRBV19 to TRBJ2-1; D perhaps matches TRBD1 (6 bases). V was pared by 0 bases and J by 8 bases, with 14 bases between. Germline V gene sequence: CDR1 LNHDA, CDR2 SQIVND (reference sequence). This CDR3 has 15 amino acids. CDR3 nucleotide sequence: TGTGCCAGTAGTATAGATCTTCACAGGGCCTATGAGCAGTTCTTC. This translates into CASSIDLHRAYEQFF. Drawing the rest from reference TRBV19 and TRBJ2-1, the complete variable domain is DGGITQSPKYLFRKEGQNVTLSCEQNLNHDAMYWYRQDPGQGLRLIYYSQIVNDFQKGDIAEGYSVSREKKESFPLTVTSAQKNPTAFYLCASSIDLHRAYEQFFGPGTRLTVL.

The chain is built from TRBV5-1 and TRBJ2-1, with 12 bases fitting TRBD2. This CDR3 region has 15 residues. The germline V gene has CDR1 SGHRS and CDR2 YFSETQ. V was clipped by 0 bases and J by 8 bases; unmatched bases: 3. The CDR3 is CASSLASGGADEQFF. The DNA of the CDR3 is TGCGCCAGCAGCTTGGCTAGCGGGGGGGCTGATGAGCAGTTCTTC.

V gene TRBV5-1 combines with J gene TRBJ2-1, with 10 bases identical to TRBD2. Germline V lookup: CDR1 SGHRS, CDR2 YFSETQ. There are 17 residues in the CDR3. Trimming cost V 7 bases and J 2 bases; bases outside gene matches: 12. The CDR3 DNA reads TGCGCCAGCGGCAGCATGGGTAGCGGGAGGACCTACAATGAGCAGTTCTTC. Protein sequence: CASGSMGSGRTYNEQFF.

This chain uses TRBV21-1 with TRBJ1-1; the table names TRBD1, a call not compared with the DNA. TRBV21-1 is a recognized pseudogene. CDR3 length: 13 residues. The CDR3 reads CASTTGPTSEAFF. Here the CDR3 DNA reads TGTGCCAGCACCACAGGGCCCACCTCTGAAGCTTTCTTT.

CDR3: CASSFQGALPEQYF. The CDR3 nucleotides are TGTGCCAGCAGTTTTCAGGGGGCTTTGCCAGAGCAGTACTTC. This chain connects TRBV27 to TRBJ2-7; 8 nucleotides align to TRBD1. Losses at the gene ends were 3 bases for V and 7 bases for J; bases not matched to a gene: 8. The CDR3 covers 14 residues. Germline V gene data show CDR1 as MNHEY and CDR2 as SMNVEV (reference sequence).

The chain employs TRBV19 and TRBJ2-1; possibly TRBD2 for D (5 bases). Looked up from germline, CDR1 is LNHDA and CDR2 is SQIVND (reference sequence). Trimming removed 7 bases at V and 5 bases at J, with 18 bases between. The CDR3 sequence is 15 residues long. The CDR3 reads CASTLSGTLNNEQFF. The CDR3 nucleotides are TGTGCCAGTACCTTGAGCGGAACCCTCAACAATGAGCAGTTCTTC. The whole variable domain, filled in from reference TRBV19 and TRBJ2-1, reads DGGITQSPKYLFRKEGQNVTLSCEQNLNHDAMYWYRQDPGQGLRLIYYSQIVNDFQKGDIAEGYSVSREKKESFPLTVTSAQKNPTAFYLCASTLSGTLNNEQFFGPGTRLTVL.

The CDR3 DNA reads as TGCAGCGTCCTTAGCGGGAGTGGAGAGACCCAGTACTTC. It codes for CSVLSGSGETQYF. This sequence joins TRBV29-1 and TRBJ2-5, with TRBD2 identical over 9 bases. This CDR3 comprises 13 residues. J gave up 4 bases and V 6 bases, and 6 bases lay outside the gene matches. CDR1 and CDR2 from the germline V gene are SQVTM and ANQGSEA. Combining the CDR3 with reference TRBV29-1 and TRBJ2-5 gives the whole variable domain SAVISQKPSRDICQRGTSLTIQCQVDSQVTMMFWYRQQPGQSLTLIATANQGSEATYESGFVIDKFPISRPNLTFSTLTVSNMSPEDSSIYLCSVLSGSGETQYFGPGTRLLVL.

V usage is TRBV28 and J usage is TRBJ1-5; D remains ambiguous. Per germline, CDR1 MDHEN and CDR2 SYDVKM. V was cut by 4 bases and J by 7 bases, with 14 bases left in between. The CDR3 extends over 14 amino acids. CDR3 DNA: TGTGCCAGCAGTTCCCCTTCAGGTTCGCAGCCCCAGCATTTT. This codes for CASSSPSGSQPQHF.

The chain has TRBV6-5 and TRBJ1-4; tentative D call: TRBD1 (5 bases). Germline V gene data show CDR1 as MNHEY and CDR2 as SVGAGI. This CDR3 contains 15 residues. V shed 0 bases and J shed 10 bases, with 15 bases lying between them. CDR3 protein: CASSYSGQGLAKLFF. For the CDR3, the DNA is TGTGCCAGCAGTTACTCGGGGCAAGGATTGGCAAAACTGTTTTTT.